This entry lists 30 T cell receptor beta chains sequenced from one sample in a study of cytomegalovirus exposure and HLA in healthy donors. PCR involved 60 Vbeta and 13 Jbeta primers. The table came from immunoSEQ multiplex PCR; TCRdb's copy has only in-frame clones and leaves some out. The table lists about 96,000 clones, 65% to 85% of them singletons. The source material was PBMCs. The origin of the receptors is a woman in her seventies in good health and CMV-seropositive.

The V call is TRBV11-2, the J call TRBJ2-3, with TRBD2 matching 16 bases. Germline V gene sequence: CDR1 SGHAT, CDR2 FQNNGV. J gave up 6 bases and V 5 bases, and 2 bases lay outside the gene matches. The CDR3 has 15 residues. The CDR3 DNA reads TGTGCCAGCAGCCAGGGACTAGCGGGAGGGGATACGCAGTATTTT. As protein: CASSQGLAGGDTQYF.

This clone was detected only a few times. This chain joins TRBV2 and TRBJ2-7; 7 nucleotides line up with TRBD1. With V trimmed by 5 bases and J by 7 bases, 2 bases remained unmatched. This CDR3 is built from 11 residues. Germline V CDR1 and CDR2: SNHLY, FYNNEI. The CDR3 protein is CASSRQGEQYF. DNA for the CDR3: TGTGCCAGCAGTCGACAGGGAGAGCAGTACTTC.

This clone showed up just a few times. DNA for the CDR3: TGTGCCAGCAGTTTAGGGGAGGGGGGGCGCGGAGGCTACACCTTC. As protein: CASSLGEGGRGGYTF. The rearrangement links TRBV28 to TRBJ1-2; D might be TRBD1 (6 bases). V was shortened by 2 bases and J by 8 bases, with 18 bases between the two germline ends. The CDR3 spans 15 residues. Germline V gives CDR1 MDHEN, CDR2 SYDVKM.

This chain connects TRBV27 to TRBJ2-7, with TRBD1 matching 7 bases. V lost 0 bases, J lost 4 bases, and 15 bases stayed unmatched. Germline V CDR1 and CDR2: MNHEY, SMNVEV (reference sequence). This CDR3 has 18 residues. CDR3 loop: CASSLSYPGQSKGYEQYF. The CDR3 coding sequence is TGTGCCAGCAGTTTATCCTACCCGGGACAGTCTAAAGGGTACGAGCAGTACTTC.

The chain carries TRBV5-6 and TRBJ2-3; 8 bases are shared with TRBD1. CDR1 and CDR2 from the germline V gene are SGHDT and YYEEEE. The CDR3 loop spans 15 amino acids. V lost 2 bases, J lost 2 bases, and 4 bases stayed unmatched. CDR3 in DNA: TGTGCCAGCAGCTTCCCGACAGGGGCCACAGATACGCAGTATTTT. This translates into CASSFPTGATDTQYF.

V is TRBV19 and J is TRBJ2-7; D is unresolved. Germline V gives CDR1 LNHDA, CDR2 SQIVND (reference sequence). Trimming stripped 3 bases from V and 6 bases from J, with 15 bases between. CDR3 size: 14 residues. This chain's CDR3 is CASSMFLEKAEQYF. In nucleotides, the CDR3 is TGTGCCAGTAGTATGTTCCTAGAGAAGGCCGAGCAGTACTTC.

CDR3 DNA sequence: TGTGCCAGCAGGGGGGGAGGTGGGACAGGGGGCTACGAGCAGTACTTC. Its protein product is CASRGGGGTGGYEQYF. The V and J genes are TRBV28 and TRBJ2-7, with 11 bases lining up with TRBD1. The CDR3 has 16 amino acids. CDR1 is MDHEN and CDR2 is SYDVKM in the germline V gene. The V and J ends lost 6 bases and 3 bases, in that order; junction bases with no gene match: 10.

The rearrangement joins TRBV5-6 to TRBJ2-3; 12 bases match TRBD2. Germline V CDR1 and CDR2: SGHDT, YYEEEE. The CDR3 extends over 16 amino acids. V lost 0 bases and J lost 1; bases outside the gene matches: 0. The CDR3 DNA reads TGTGCCAGCAGCTTGGGGACTAGCGGGGGCACAGATACGCAGTATTTT. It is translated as CASSLGTSGGTDTQYF. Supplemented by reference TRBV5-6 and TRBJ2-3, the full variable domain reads DAGVTQSPTHLIKTRGQQVTLRCSPKSGHDTVSWYQQALGQGPQFIFQYYEEEERQRGNFPDRFSGHQFPNYSSELNVNALLLGDSALYLCASSLGTSGGTDTQYFGPGTRLTVL.

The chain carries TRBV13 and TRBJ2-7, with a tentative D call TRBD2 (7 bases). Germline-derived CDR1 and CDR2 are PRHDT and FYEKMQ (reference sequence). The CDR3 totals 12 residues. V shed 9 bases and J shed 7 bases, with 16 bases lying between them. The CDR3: CASLGGDTEQYF. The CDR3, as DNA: TGTGCCAGTCTAGGGGGGGACACTGAGCAGTACTTC.

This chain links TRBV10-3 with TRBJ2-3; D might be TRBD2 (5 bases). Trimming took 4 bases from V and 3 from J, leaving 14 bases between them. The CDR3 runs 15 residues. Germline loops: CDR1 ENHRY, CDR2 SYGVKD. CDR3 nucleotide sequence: TGTGCCATCAGTGTCGGGAATTCGGTAACAGATACGCAGTATTTT. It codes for CAISVGNSVTDTQYF.

CDR3: CSVASGQATYEQYF. CDR3 in DNA: TGCAGCGTTGCTTCAGGACAGGCGACCTACGAGCAGTACTTC. The rearrangement uses TRBV29-1 and TRBJ2-7, with 7 bases lining up with TRBD1. Unmatched junction bases numbered 8, after V lost 4 bases and J lost 2 bases. CDR1 and CDR2 (germline): SQVTM, ANQGSEA. The CDR3 is made up of 14 amino acids.

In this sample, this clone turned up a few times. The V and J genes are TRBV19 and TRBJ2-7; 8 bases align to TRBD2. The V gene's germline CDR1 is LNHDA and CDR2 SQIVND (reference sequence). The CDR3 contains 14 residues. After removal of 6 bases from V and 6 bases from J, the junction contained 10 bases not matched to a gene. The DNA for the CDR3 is TGTGCCAGTAGGGCTAGCGGGCCACGGGGCGAGCAGTACTTC. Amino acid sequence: CASRASGPRGEQYF.

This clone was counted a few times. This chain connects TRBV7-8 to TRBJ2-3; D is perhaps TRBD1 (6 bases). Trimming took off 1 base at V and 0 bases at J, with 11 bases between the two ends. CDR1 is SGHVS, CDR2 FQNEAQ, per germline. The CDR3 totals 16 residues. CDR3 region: CASSLGQARSTDTQYF. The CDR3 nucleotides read TGTGCCAGCAGCTTAGGACAGGCTCGCAGCACAGATACGCAGTATTTT. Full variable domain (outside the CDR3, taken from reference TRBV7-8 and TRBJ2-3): GAGVSQSPRYKVAKRGQDVALRCDPISGHVSLFWYQQALGQGPEFLTYFQNEAQLDKSGLPSDRFFAERPEGSVSTLKIQRTQQEDSAVYLCASSLGQARSTDTQYFGPGTRLTVL.

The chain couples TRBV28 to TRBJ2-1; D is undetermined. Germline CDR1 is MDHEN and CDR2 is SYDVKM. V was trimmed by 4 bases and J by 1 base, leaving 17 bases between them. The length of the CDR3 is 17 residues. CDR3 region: CASSSSPRLLSYNEQFF. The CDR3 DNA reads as TGTGCCAGCAGTTCAAGCCCCAGACTCCTGTCCTACAATGAGCAGTTCTTC.

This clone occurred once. The CDR3 coding sequence is TGCAGCGCCCGATTCGCGGGGGCCGGGAGTGAAAAACTGTTTTTT. Protein: CSARFAGAGSEKLFF. The chain links TRBV29-1 to TRBJ1-4; the D gene is possibly TRBD1 (6 bases). V lost 7 bases and J 7 bases, leaving 22 bases between the germline ends. The CDR3 is 15 amino acids. Germline loops: CDR1 SQVTM, CDR2 ANQGSEA. The variable domain in full, with the rest retrieved from reference TRBV29-1 and TRBJ1-4, is SAVISQKPSRDICQRGTSLTIQCQVDSQVTMMFWYRQQPGQSLTLIATANQGSEATYESGFVIDKFPISRPNLTFSTLTVSNMSPEDSSIYLCSARFAGAGSEKLFFGSGTQLSVL.

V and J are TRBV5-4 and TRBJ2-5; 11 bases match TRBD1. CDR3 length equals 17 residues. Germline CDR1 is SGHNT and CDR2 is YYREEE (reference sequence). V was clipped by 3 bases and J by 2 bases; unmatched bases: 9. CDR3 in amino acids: CASSSGQGARRQETQYF. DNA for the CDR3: TGTGCCAGCAGCTCAGGACAGGGGGCTCGTAGGCAAGAGACCCAGTACTTC.

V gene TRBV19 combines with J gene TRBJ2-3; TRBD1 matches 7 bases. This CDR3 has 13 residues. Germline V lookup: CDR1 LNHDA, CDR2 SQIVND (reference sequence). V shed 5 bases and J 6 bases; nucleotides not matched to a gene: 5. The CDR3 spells CASSPIRGDTQYF. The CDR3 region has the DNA TGTGCCAGTAGTCCGATCAGGGGGGATACGCAGTATTTT.

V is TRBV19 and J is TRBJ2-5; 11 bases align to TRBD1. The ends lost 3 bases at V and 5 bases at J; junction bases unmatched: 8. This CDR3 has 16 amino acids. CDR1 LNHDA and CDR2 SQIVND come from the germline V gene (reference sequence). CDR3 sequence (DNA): TGTGCCAGTAGTATCGGTCGGACAGGGGGCAGGGAGACCCAGTACTTC. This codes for CASSIGRTGGRETQYF.

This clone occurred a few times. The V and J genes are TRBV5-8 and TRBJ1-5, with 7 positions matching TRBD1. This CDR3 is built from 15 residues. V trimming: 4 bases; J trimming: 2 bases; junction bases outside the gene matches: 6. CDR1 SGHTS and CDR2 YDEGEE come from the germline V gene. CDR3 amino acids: CASSPTTGGNQPQHF. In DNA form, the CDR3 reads TGTGCCAGCAGCCCGACAACAGGGGGCAATCAGCCCCAGCATTTT.

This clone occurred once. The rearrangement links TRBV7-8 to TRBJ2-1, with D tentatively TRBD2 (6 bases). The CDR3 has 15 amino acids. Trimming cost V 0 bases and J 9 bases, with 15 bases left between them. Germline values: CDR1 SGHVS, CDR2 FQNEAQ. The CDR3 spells CASSLAGRSGGEQFF. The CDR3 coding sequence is TGTGCCAGCAGCTTAGCGGGCCGGTCCGGGGGTGAGCAGTTCTTC.

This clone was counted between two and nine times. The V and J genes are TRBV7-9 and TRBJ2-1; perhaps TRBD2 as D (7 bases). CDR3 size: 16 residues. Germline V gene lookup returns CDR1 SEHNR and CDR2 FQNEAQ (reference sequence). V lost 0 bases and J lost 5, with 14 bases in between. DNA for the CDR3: TGTGCCAGCAGCTTAGCTGCGGGGGCTAGAAACAATGAGCAGTTCTTC. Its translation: CASSLAAGARNNEQFF. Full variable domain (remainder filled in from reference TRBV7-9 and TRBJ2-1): DTGVSQNPRHKITKRGQNVTFRCDPISEHNRLYWYRQTLGQGPEFLTYFQNEAQLEKSRLLSDRFSAERPKGSFSTLEIQRTEQGDSAMYLCASSLAAGARNNEQFFGPGTRLTVL.

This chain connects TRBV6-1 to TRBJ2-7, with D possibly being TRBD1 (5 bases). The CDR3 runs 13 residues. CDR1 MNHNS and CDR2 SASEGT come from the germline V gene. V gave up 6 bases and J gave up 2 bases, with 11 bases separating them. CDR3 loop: CASRATGTYEQYF. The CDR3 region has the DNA TGTGCCAGCAGGGCTACAGGAACCTACGAGCAGTACTTC.

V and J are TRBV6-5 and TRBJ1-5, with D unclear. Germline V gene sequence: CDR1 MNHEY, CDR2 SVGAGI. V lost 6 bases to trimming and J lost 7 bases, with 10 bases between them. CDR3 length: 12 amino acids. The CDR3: CASSTPGQPQHF. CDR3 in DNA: TGTGCCAGCAGCACCCCGGGGCAGCCCCAGCATTTT.

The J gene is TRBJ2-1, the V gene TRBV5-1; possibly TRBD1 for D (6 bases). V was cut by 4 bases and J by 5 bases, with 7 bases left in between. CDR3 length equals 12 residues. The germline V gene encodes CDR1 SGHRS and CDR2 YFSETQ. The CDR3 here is CASSRDNNEQFF. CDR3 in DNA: TGCGCCAGCAGCAGGGACAACAATGAGCAGTTCTTC.

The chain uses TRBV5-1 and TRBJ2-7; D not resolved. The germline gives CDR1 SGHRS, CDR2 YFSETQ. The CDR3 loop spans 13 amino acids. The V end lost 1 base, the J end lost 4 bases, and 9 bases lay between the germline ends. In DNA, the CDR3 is TGCGCCAGCAGCTTGAACAGTGAGTACGAGCAGTACTTC. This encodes CASSLNSEYEQYF.

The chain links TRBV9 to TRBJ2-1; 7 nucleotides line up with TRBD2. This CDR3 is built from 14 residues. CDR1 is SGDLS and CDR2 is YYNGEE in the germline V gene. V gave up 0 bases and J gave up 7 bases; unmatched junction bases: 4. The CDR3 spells CASSVAGLGNEQFF. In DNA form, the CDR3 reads TGTGCCAGCAGCGTAGCCGGACTAGGTAATGAGCAGTTCTTC. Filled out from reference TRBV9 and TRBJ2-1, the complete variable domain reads DSGVTQTPKHLITATGQRVTLRCSPRSGDLSVYWYQQSLDQGLQFLIQYYNGEERAKGNILERFSAQQFPDLHSELNLSSLELGDSALYFCASSVAGLGNEQFFGPGTRLTVL.

Here the CDR3 reads CASSIEGTGARPQHF. Here the CDR3 DNA reads TGTGCCAGTAGTATAGAGGGGACAGGGGCACGGCCCCAGCATTTT. The gene calls are TRBV19 and TRBJ1-5, with TRBD1 identical over 10 bases. Per the germline V gene, CDR1 is LNHDA and CDR2 is SQIVND (reference sequence). J was trimmed by 9 bases and V by 0 bases; bases with no gene match: 5. CDR3 size: 15 residues.

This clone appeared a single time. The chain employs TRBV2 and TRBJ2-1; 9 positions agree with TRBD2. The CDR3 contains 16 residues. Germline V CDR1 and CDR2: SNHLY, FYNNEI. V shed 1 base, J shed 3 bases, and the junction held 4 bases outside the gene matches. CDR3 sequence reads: CASSEVRLAVYNEQFF. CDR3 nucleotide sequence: TGTGCCAGCAGTGAAGTTCGACTAGCGGTCTACAATGAGCAGTTCTTC. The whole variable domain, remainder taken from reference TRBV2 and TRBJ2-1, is EPEVTQTPSHQVTQMGQEVILRCVPISNHLYFYWYRQILGQKVEFLVSFYNNEISEKSEIFDDQFSVERPDGSNFTLKIRSTKLEDSAMYFCASSEVRLAVYNEQFFGPGTRLTVL.

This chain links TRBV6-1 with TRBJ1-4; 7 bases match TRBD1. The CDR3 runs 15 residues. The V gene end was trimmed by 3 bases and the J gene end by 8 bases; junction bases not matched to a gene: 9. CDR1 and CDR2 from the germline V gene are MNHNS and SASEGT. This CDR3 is CASSETWDSREKLFF. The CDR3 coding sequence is TGTGCCAGCAGTGAGACATGGGACAGCAGGGAAAAACTGTTTTTT.

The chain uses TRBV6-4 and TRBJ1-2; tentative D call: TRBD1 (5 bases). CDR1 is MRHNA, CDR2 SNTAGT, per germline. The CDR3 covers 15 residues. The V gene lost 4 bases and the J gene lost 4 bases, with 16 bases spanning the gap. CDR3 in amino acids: CASSADSQGPYGYTF. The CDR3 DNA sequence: TGTGCCAGCAGTGCTGACAGTCAGGGTCCCTATGGCTACACCTTC.